This T cell receptor beta chain stems from a study of blood T cells in healthy people across ages (dated by TCRdb to between 2014 and 2016). Background on the whole study: Template switching captured roughly one uniquely barcoded TCR beta cDNA molecule per two T cells in model experiments. To track age-related changes in TCR beta repertoire diversity, the study relied on deep sequencing normalized with unique cDNA molecular identifiers. The donors were divided into four age groups: young (average roughly 15 years), middle-aged (almost 40), aged (62) and long-lived (roughly 82). To avoid experimental bias, donors of different ages were randomly spread across the sequencing lanes. Two additional independent replicas of 1 million unique cDNA reads from the same blood draw were analyzed for two donors (one aged 18 to 30 and one aged 80 or older). Beyond this particular receptor, the publication reports: Compared with the aged group, more naive CD4+ T cells, fewer expanded clones and increased TCR diversity were shown by the long-lived group, suggesting age selection. A strong correlation was found between observed TCR beta diversity and the percentage of naive T cells measured by flow cytometry. Estimates of total diversity based on one million sequenced T cells were regarded as lower bounds and as underestimates. Observed TCR beta diversity per million T cells fell roughly linearly with age, and a significant reduction was already apparent by age around 40. Bulk unsorted PBMC profiling prevented conclusive comparison of naive and antigen-experienced compartments. Donor CMV infection status was unknown, potentially confounding age-related changes in expanded clonotypes.

Libraries were constructed by 5' RACE. Instrument on record: Illumina HiSeq 2500. The second PCR ran for about 6 to 12 cycles and used a J-beta primer mix along with a sample-barcoded 5' primer. Each TCR beta cDNA molecule received a unique molecular identifier from a template-switch 5' adaptor carrying 12 random nucleotides. Each sample yielded at least 2.5 million CDR3-containing paired-end reads. First-strand cDNA was synthesized from all RNA with the Mint cDNA synthesis kit, primed by a TRBC-specific oligonucleotide. Following uracil-DNA glycosylase treatment, all cDNA underwent a first 18-cycle PCR with the universal primers M1SS and BC2_uni_R. The authors' analysis ran thus. For normalization, 1 million high-quality reads, each with a distinct molecular identifier, were randomly selected from each sample. Reads with shared molecular identifiers were discarded instead of being binned into consensus sequences. MiTCR, run with a Q25 quality threshold and the strictest error-elimination algorithm, handled CDR3 identification, clonotype clustering and error correction. A nonparametric unseen species model with Euler transformation was used to estimate a lower bound on total TCR beta diversity. The public reads were reanalyzed by TCRdb: fastp trimming at Q25, MiXCR alignment, in-frame beta chains only. Duplicate CDR3 protein sequences are folded into a single record with the most common DNA and genes. None of the V and J calls come from the authors' own analysis; TCRdb made them. This sample is represented by 710,000 or so distinct CDR3 sequences; about 20% of them were singletons. 20% to 25% of the sample rests with the top ten.

There are a few counts of this clonotype. Its target antigen remains unknown. Nothing much larger sits one base from this clone, and base qualities are not available. From a lookup of the germline V gene, CDR1 and CDR2 are SGHTS and YDEGEE. Measured from the cysteine to the phenylalanine, the CDR3 is 15 residues long. Only the CDR3 DNA stays, 45 bases, in frame from base 1. Between the V and J ends, shortened by 6 bases and 0 bases respectively, the junction contains 15 bases. Systemically healthy Caucasian individuals from Russia, 35 to 50 in total and aged 6 to 90 years, were included as donors. Each donor gave approximately 10 milliliters of peripheral blood, collected into EDTA-treated Vacutainer tubes. Ficoll-Paque density-gradient centrifugation was used to isolate PBMCs, with at least 7 million per sample. Total RNA was extracted from PBMCs with Trizol reagent, with at least 5.5 micrograms obtained per sample. For every donor, flow cytometry on a PBMC aliquot measured the percentage of naive CD45RAhigh/CD27high T cells.

The rearrangement joined TRBV5-8 to TRBJ1-2; too little of a D gene remains to name it. The sequence was collected from a man aged 70-80 years in good health. Material: blood. This receptor has the CDR3 CASTRSGGANYGYTF. Read as DNA, the sequence is TGTGCCAGCACCCGATCGGGTGGAGCTAACTATGGCTACACCTTC.